This T cell receptor beta chain was sequenced for a study of blood T cell repertoires in COVID-19. Across the whole study: PBMCs, B-cell-depleted T cells, or T cells provided the cDNA or gDNA that made up the material.

TCRdb keeps only in-frame clones here, not all; method: immunoSEQ multiplex PCR. The repertoire has tens of thousands of clones, 80% of them found once; the top ten carry roughly 4.8%. From germline, CDR1 is SGHTA and CDR2 FQGNSA. Trimming shortened V by 3 bases and J by 5 bases, and 13 bases separated the two germline ends. This CDR3 comprises 14 residues. The sample comprised peripheral blood. The rearrangement joins TRBV7-2 to TRBJ2-5, with D tentatively TRBD2 (6 bases). The receptor's source is a woman aged 65 to 85 with acute or convalescent COVID-19. DNA of the CDR3: TGTGCCAGCAGCTTTAACGCGGCGGGGGAGACCCAGTACTTC. This codes for CASSFNAAGETQYF.